This T cell receptor beta chain was obtained from a study of cytomegalovirus exposure and HLA in healthy donors. Regarding the study as a whole: In a later analysis, a missense DCLRE1C variant was linked to TCR beta V- and J-gene trimming. High specificity and sensitivity for cytomegalovirus status were reported for the classifier. CMV serostatus was the only recorded immune exposure for donors.

Use of 60 Vbeta and 13 Jbeta primers characterized the PCR. In the authors' methods: The authors later counted approximately 80 million unique TCR beta chains, around 9.9 million of them shared. Repertoires were generated with immunoSEQ multiplex PCR, while TCRdb's copy carries only in-frame clones and drops some. V and J calls plus clone size are reproduced from that table; the DNA served to infer D and trimming. The table has more than 95,000 clones, roughly 85% seen once. Germline CDR1 SGHTA, CDR2 FQGNSA. The CDR3 consists of 17 residues. V shed 0 bases, J shed 2 bases, and the junction held 6 bases outside the gene matches. About this clone itself: As yet, its antigen is unknown.

This clonotype originated in a woman aged 40 to 49 in good health and CMV-seropositive. Sequencing was done on a sample of PBMCs. This sequence joins TRBV7-2 and TRBJ2-3; 9 nucleotides align to TRBD1. The CDR3 protein is CASSLAVGTGPTDTQYF. CDR3 sequence (DNA): TGTGCCAGCAGCTTAGCGGTCGGGACAGGGCCCACAGATACGCAGTATTTT.